This T cell receptor (beta chain) was recorded in a study of cytomegalovirus exposure and HLA in healthy donors. Vbeta (60) and Jbeta (13) primers were used in the PCR. The repertoire was sequenced with immunoSEQ multiplex PCR; TCRdb's copy has only in-frame clones and lacks some. Of around 220,000 clones in the sample, under 80% are singletons; the top ten hold 0.2% to 0.25%. Trimming cost V 5 bases and J 1 base; bases outside gene matches: 6. The CDR3 extends over 15 amino acids. Germline values: CDR1 SEHNR, CDR2 FQNEAQ (reference sequence). The J gene is TRBJ2-3, the V gene TRBV7-9; 7 nucleotides agree with TRBD1. This sequence originates from a girl aged 2-9 years in good health and CMV-seronegative. Sequencing used PBMCs. The CDR3 DNA is TGTGCCAGCAGCACGGGACAGTATCGCACAGATACGCAGTATTTT. Translation: CASSTGQYRTDTQYF.